This T cell receptor beta chain emerged from a study of shared clonotypes between healthy human individuals. Notes on the study in general: The small donor group covered limited genetic and exposure diversity. In contrast to clonotypes shared by all four donors, non-shared clonotypes had lower generation probabilities.

Produced via immunoSEQ multiplex PCR; TCRdb's table is partial and in-frame only. The sample lists roughly 2 million clones; 90% to 97% were seen once. Division of CD4+ cells produced a CD45RA+ naive subset and a CD45RA-negative memory subset. The ends were cut back, 10 bases at V and 1 base at J, with 19 bases in the middle. Germline-derived CDR1 and CDR2 are MNHEY and SVGAGI. The CDR3 runs to 15 residues. Concerning this clone: Its cognate antigen is unknown.

The sequencing sample was made of naive CD4+ T cells sorted from blood. Subset meaning: CD45RA+ positively selected. The V call is TRBV6-5, the J call TRBJ2-5; TRBD1 is a possible D gene (6 bases). The receptor comes from a man aged 18 to 35 in good health. CDR3: CATHLQGLGQETQYF. Written as DNA, the CDR3 is TGTGCCACTCACCTACAGGGATTGGGCCAAGAGACCCAGTACTTC.